This TCR beta chain originates from a study of T cell clones after liver transplantation. The germline V gene has CDR1 MNHEY and CDR2 SVGAGI. The CDR3 runs 13 residues. Trimming stripped 2 bases from V and 7 bases from J, with 8 bases between. Generated by immunoSEQ multiplex PCR, the TCRdb table keeps only in-frame clones and is missing some. The sample contains under 20,000 clones, about 87% of which appear only once. The TCR sequence derives from a human donor who received a liver transplant. The sample here was CD8+ T cells from blood, taken before liver transplant. The gene calls are TRBV6-5 and TRBJ2-2; maybe TRBD1 (5 bases). The CDR3 protein is CASSYQGSGELFF. The CDR3 DNA follows: TGTGCCAGCAGTTACCAGGGAAGCGGGGAGCTGTTTTTT.